The 8 T cell receptor beta chains reported below all come from one sample, sequenced in a study of T cell repertoires in cytomegalovirus infection. TCRdb re-analysed the reads in MiXCR, keeping a single row per CDR3 protein. In the table there are under 200,000 distinct CDR3 sequences, roughly 9.8% of which are singletons. The sequencing input was PBMCs. Every receptor here comes from a human donor in good health (CMV status not recorded). Some clones in this sample may be carry-over from other donors' samples.

This clonotype was seen repeatedly, ten times or more. This rearrangement joins TRBV7-2 to TRBJ1-2, with 9 positions matching TRBD1. With 5 bases clipped from V and 6 bases from J, the junction kept 4 bases outside the gene matches. Germline values: CDR1 SGHTA, CDR2 FQGNSA. This CDR3 spans 13 amino acids. As DNA, the CDR3 is TGTGCCAGCAGCGGTGACAGGGGGAATGGCTACACCTTC. The encoded protein is CASSGDRGNGYTF.

This clonotype was seen many times. The chain carries TRBV7-2 and TRBJ1-5; D gene uncertain. The germline V and J ends were trimmed by 2 bases and 0 bases, with 11 bases remaining between them. Germline loops: CDR1 SGHTA, CDR2 FQGNSA. CDR3 size: 16 residues. The CDR3 bases are TGTGCCAGCAGCTTATCGGCAGGCGATAGCAATCAGCCCCAGCATTTT. Translating it yields CASSLSAGDSNQPQHF.

Concerning this clonotype itself: Its ends do not fully match the called genes, so a read error is possible. This chain connects TRBV20-1 to TRBJ1-5; D call uncertain. This CDR3 contains 15 residues. Germline assignment: CDR1 DFQATT and CDR2 SNEGSKA (reference sequence). The CDR3 DNA follows: TGCAGTGCTAGAGATCCCCGGTGGAGCAGTCAGCCCCAGCATTTT. This translates into CSARDPRWSSQPQHF.

The chain joins TRBV7-2 to TRBJ1-1; D uncertain. V was shortened by 0 bases and J by 7 bases, with 12 bases between the two germline ends. The CDR3 spans 14 residues. Per the germline V gene, CDR1 is SGHTA and CDR2 is FQGNSA. In DNA, the CDR3 is TGTGCCAGCAGCTTAGCGAGGCAGACCTTTGAAGCTTTCTTT. Its protein is CASSLARQTFEAFF.

This clonotype was picked up a small number of times. This sequence joins TRBV29-1 and TRBJ1-5, with no clear D. Germline V gene sequence: CDR1 SQVTM, CDR2 ANQGSEA. The CDR3 is made up of 13 amino acids. V was trimmed by 2 bases and J by 7 bases, leaving 12 bases between them. The CDR3 protein is CSVELGVGQPQHF. The DNA for the CDR3 is TGCAGCGTTGAACTGGGAGTAGGGCAGCCCCAGCATTTT.

This clonotype was seen repeatedly, ten times or more. CDR3 loop: CASINPTSGTGDSYGYTF. Written as DNA, the CDR3 is TGTGCCAGCATCAACCCCACCTCCGGGACAGGAGATAGCTATGGCTACACCTTC. The chain carries TRBV7-2 and TRBJ1-2, with TRBD1 identical over 8 bases. Germline CDR1 SGHTA, CDR2 FQGNSA. The CDR3 is 18 amino acids. Trimming at V came to 7 bases and at J to 4 bases, leaving 20 bases not matched to a gene.

This clonotype has a count of ten or more. The CDR3 loop reads CASSFKTSGGETQYF. The CDR3 coding sequence is TGTGCCAGCAGTTTTAAGACTAGCGGGGGTGAGACCCAGTACTTC. The V call is TRBV28, the J call TRBJ2-5, with 12 nucleotides matching TRBD2. J lost 5 bases, V lost 3 bases, and 4 bases had no gene match. CDR1 and CDR2 from the germline V gene are MDHEN and SYDVKM. This CDR3 region has 15 residues.

The V gene is TRBV29-1, the J gene TRBJ1-2, with 9 bases identical to TRBD1. Germline CDR1 reads SQVTM; CDR2 reads ANQGSEA. Trimming cost V 6 bases and J 4 bases; bases outside gene matches: 9. The CDR3 is 14 residues long. In DNA form, the CDR3 reads TGCAGCGTCGCTGGGGCGACAGGGGGCTATGGCTACACCTTC. Its protein is CSVAGATGGYGYTF.